These T cell receptor beta chains were read from a single sample in a study of T cell responses to AZD1222 COVID-19 vaccine. TCRdb's table, derived via immunoSEQ multiplex PCR, lists solely in-frame clones and lacks some. The repertoire includes approximately 150,000 clones, about 91% of them detected once, and around 4.5% sits in the top ten. Sequencing used peripheral blood, obtained on day 0 of MenACWY control vaccination. Source of these receptors: an adult in good health. The CDR3 runs from the conserved cysteine through the conserved F or W.

CASRAIEAFF	TRBV9
CASSQASGQGAYEQYF	TRBV4-2
CASSPGWTGNDEQYF	TRBV7-3
CATRQGEETQYF	TRBV24-1
CASSLAESGYTF	TRBV13
CASRDTPQETQYF	TRBV28
CASSFGPGGYGYTF	TRBV27
CASSLLSGAGPGELFF	TRBV7-2
CASSEEMVRTFF	TRBV6-1
CASSLWEGDYGYTF	TRBV7-2
CASSSRGTMNTEAFF	TRBV28
CASTPDGTYEQYF	TRBV6-2/TRBV6-3
CASSLASGSYEQYF	TRBV7-3
CASSPGTGREAFF	TRBV18
CASLDRGGGNTIYF	TRBV19
CASSLRWYNEQFF	TRBV12-3/TRBV12-4
CASSSGQVIGDTQYF	TRBV19
CASSQVVPGGFTEAFF	TRBV3-1/TRBV3-2
CASSLTSGNNEQFF	TRBV7-3
CASSLDTFTDTQYF	TRBV5-4
CASSYGVLSTDTQYF	TRBV6-2/TRBV6-3
CASTLLGRGGPSGNTIYF	TRBV19
CASSADPARTGELFF	TRBV9
CASSPRAATYEQYF	TRBV11-2
CASRDRTGKAFF	TRBV10-1
CASSLGPTGTLYEQYF	TRBV5-6
CSVDGAILAGAYNEQFF	TRBV29-1
CASSQDLRGEAQETQYF	TRBV3-1/TRBV3-2
CSARLGYGYTF	TRBV20-1
CARGTGVEKLFF	TRBV19
CASSDAPWGKETQYF	TRBV2
CASAIRGPQHF	TRBV12-3/TRBV12-4
CATDETGFNQPQHF	TRBV28
CASSRQGGSPLHF	TRBV12-3/TRBV12-4
CASSQTDTQYF	TRBV4-3